This T cell receptor (beta chain) was recovered during a study of blood T cell repertoires in COVID-19. Study-wide context: Donors in the United States, Italy and Spain gave samples during acute or convalescent COVID-19.

The length of the CDR3 is 18 residues. The V gene lost 1 base and the J gene lost 1 base, with 14 bases spanning the gap. Germline V gene data show CDR1 as SGHVS and CDR2 as FQNEAQ. As originally analysed: Quantification of nucleated cells was approximated via reference gene primer amplification. Measured with immunoSEQ multiplex PCR; TCRdb has only the in-frame clones, and not every one. V, J and clone size derive from that table, while D and trimming were established from the DNA sequence. The repertoire consists of some 44,000 clones, with roughly 86% occurring once and the leading ten covering approximately 15%.

Sequencing input: peripheral blood. The chain has TRBV7-8 and TRBJ2-6; D may be TRBD1 (5 bases). The origin of this receptor is a man aged 55 to 69 with active COVID-19. The CDR3 sequence is CASSLDRQGRSGANVLTF. The CDR3 region has the DNA TGTGCCAGCAGCTTAGATCGGCAGGGAAGGTCTGGGGCCAACGTCCTGACTTTC.